A selection of T cell receptor beta chains follows, all from one sample in a study of shared clonotypes between healthy human individuals. TCRdb's copy holds only in-frame clones and misses some; the assay was immunoSEQ multiplex PCR. The sample includes some 2.1 million clones, 90% to 95% of them seen just once. Sequencing was carried out using naive CD4+ T cells sorted from blood. The receptors come from a man younger than 35 in good health. CDR3s include the opening cysteine and the closing phenylalanine or tryptophan. The order of the fields is CDR3 DNA, CDR3 protein, V gene, clone size, D gene, J gene. D genes are given only for firm matches. The size field is filled for only some rows; it gives once, few, many or a size class.

TGTGCCAGCATTTCTAGGGCTAGCGGGAGCTACGAGCAGTACTTC CASISRASGSYEQYF TRBV6-5 - TRBD2 TRBJ2-7
TGTGCCAGCAGTGGGGGGACCGGGAGGCTCTACGAGCAGTACTTC CASSGGTGRLYEQYF TRBV2 - TRBD2 TRBJ2-7
TGCGCCAGCAGCTTGGCCGACAGGGGAGGCACTGAAGCTTTCTTT CASSLADRGGTEAFF TRBV5-1 - TRBD1 TRBJ1-1
TGTGCCAGCTCACCAAACATGGACAGCACCTACGAGCAGTACTTC CASSPNMDSTYEQYF TRBV18 - - TRBJ2-7
TGCAGCGTTGAGACAGGGACGAGGAACACTGAAGCTTTCTTT CSVETGTRNTEAFF TRBV29-1 - TRBD1 TRBJ1-1
TGCGCCAGCAGTGAGTCTAGCGGGAGGGTGGAGCAGTACTTC CASSESSGRVEQYF TRBV10-2 - TRBD2 TRBJ2-7
TGTGCCATCAGTGACATGGATTCAGGGGGCAACGATGAGCAGTTCTTC CAISDMDSGGNDEQFF TRBV10-3 once TRBD1 TRBJ2-1
TGTGCCAGCAGCTTAGCCCCCCTGGAGCAGTACTTC CASSLAPLEQYF TRBV7-2 - - TRBJ2-7
TGTGCCAGCAGTGAAGGAGGGAAAGCTTTCTTT CASSEGGKAFF TRBV6-1 - - TRBJ1-1
TGTGCCTGGAGTAAAAACACTGAAGCTTTCTTT CAWSKNTEAFF TRBV30 - - TRBJ1-1
TGTGCCAGCACCATGGACGGAAACATTCAGTACTTC CASTMDGNIQYF TRBV19 - - TRBJ2-4
TGTGCCTGGAGTCAGGGAATCACAGATACGCAGTATTTT CAWSQGITDTQYF TRBV30 - - TRBJ2-3
TGTGCCAGCTCCCCCATCGCGGGACAGGGGTTTGCTGGGGCCAACGTCCTGACTTTC CASSPIAGQGFAGANVLTF TRBV18 - TRBD1 TRBJ2-6
TGCGCCAGCAGCTTGGAAGGAGAGACCCAGTACTTC CASSLEGETQYF TRBV5-1 - - TRBJ2-5
TGTGCCAGCAGCTCCCAAACAGGGGGGACCGAGACCCAGTACTTC CASSSQTGGTETQYF TRBV5-4 once TRBD1 TRBJ2-5
TGTGCCATCAGCCCAACAGGGAGTAGGTCTTTCTTT CAISPTGSRSFF TRBV10-3 - - TRBJ1-1
TGTGCCGGGAAGCTTTCGTCGGGCCTGAACACTGAAGCTTTCTTT CAGKLSSGLNTEAFF TRBV7-9 - - TRBJ1-1
TGCGCCAGCAGTGAGGGAGCTGGTTCCTCCTACGAGCAGTACTTC CASSEGAGSSYEQYF TRBV10-1 - - TRBJ2-7
TGTGCCAGCAGTGAAGGGGTCATGAACACTGAAGCTTTCTTT CASSEGVMNTEAFF TRBV6-1 - - TRBJ1-1
TGTGCCAGCAGCTTAGTTAGTAGCGGGAACCTCCTCCGCTACGAGCAGTACTTC CASSLVSSGNLLRYEQYF TRBV11-2 - TRBD2 TRBJ2-7
TGTGCCTGGGAGCCATTCTCCACGGATACGCAGTATTTT CAWEPFSTDTQYF TRBV30 - - TRBJ2-3
TGTGCCAGCAGCGCGTGGGGGAGAGAGCAGTACTTC CASSAWGREQYF TRBV6-5 - - TRBJ2-7
TGCGCCAGCCACCACGATAGGGGGTCCCAAGAGACCCAGTACTTC CASHHDRGSQETQYF TRBV5-1 - - TRBJ2-5
TGTGCCAGCAGTCTGGGGGAGAACAGGAATTCACCCCTCCACTTT CASSLGENRNSPLHF TRBV2 - - TRBJ1-6
TGTGCCAGTAGTATAGTCGGCGGGAGGGCCTTCTACGAGCAGTACTTC CASSIVGGRAFYEQYF TRBV19 - TRBD2 TRBJ2-7
TGTGCCAGCAGTGAAGGCGCTAGCGGCTCCTACGAGCAGTACTTC CASSEGASGSYEQYF TRBV6-1 - TRBD2 TRBJ2-7